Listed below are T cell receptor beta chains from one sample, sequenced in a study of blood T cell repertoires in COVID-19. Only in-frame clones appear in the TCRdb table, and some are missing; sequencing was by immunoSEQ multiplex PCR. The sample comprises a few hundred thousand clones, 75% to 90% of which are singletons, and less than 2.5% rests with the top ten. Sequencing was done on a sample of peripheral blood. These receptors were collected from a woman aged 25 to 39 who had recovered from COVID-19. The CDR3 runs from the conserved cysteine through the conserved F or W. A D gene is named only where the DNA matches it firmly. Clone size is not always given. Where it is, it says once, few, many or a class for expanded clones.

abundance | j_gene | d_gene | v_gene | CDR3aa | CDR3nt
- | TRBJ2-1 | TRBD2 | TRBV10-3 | CASSGSGYNEQFF | TGTGCCAGCAGCGGGAGTGGCTACAATGAGCAGTTCTTC
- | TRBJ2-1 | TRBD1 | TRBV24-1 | CATSDRSLGQGYNEQFF | TGTGCCACCAGTGATCGTAGTCTGGGACAGGGGTACAATGAGCAGTTCTTC
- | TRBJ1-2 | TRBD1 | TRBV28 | CASSTGVNGYTF | TGTGCCAGCAGCACAGGGGTTAATGGCTACACCTTC
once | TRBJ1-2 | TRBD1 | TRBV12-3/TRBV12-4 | CASTPTGFYGYTF | TGTGCCAGCACGCCGACAGGGTTCTATGGCTACACCTTC
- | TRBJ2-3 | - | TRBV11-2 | CASRTKDGGSTDTQYF | TGTGCCAGCAGGACAAAGGACGGGGGAAGCACAGATACGCAGTATTTT
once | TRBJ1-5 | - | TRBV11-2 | CASSLDRGGPQPQHF | TGTGCCAGCAGCTTAGATCGCGGGGGCCCCCAGCCCCAGCATTTT
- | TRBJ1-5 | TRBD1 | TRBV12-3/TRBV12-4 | CASARGFQPQHF | TGTGCCAGCGCCAGGGGGTTTCAGCCCCAGCATTTT
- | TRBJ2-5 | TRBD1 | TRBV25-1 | CASSEQTGSVETQYF | TGTGCCAGCAGTGAACAGACAGGGTCGGTGGAGACCCAGTACTTC
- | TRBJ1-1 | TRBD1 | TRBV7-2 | CASSLGTGDYTEAFF | TGTGCCAGCAGCCTAGGGACAGGTGACTACACTGAAGCTTTCTTT
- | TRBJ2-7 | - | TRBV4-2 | CASSQYRQTYEQYF | TGTGCCAGCAGCCAATACAGGCAGACCTACGAGCAGTACTTC
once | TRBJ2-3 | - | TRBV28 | CASTGVDTQYF | TGTGCCAGCACCGGAGTGGATACGCAGTATTTT
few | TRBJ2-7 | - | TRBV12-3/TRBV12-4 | CASSSIDEQYF | TGTGCCAGCAGTTCAATAGACGAGCAGTACTTC
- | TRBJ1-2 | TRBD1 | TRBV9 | CASSVEDRGTDGYTF | TGTGCCAGCAGCGTAGAGGACAGGGGTACGGATGGCTACACCTTC
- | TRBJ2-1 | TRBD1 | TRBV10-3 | CAIKRDRGLGEQFF | TGTGCCATCAAGCGGGACAGGGGGCTCGGTGAGCAGTTCTTC
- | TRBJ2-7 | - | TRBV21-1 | CASSKACSPHEQYF | TGTGCCAGCAGCAAAGCCTGCAGTCCCCACGAGCAGTACTTC
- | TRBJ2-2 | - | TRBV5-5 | CASSLGTSTGELFF | TGTGCCAGCAGCTTGGGCACTTCCACCGGGGAGCTGTTTTTT
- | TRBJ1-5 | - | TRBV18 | CASSPTGISNQPQHF | TGTGCCAGCTCACCAACAGGGATTAGCAATCAGCCCCAGCATTTT
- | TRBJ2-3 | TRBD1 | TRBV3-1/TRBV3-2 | CASSRLITGGSDTQYF | TGTGCCAGCAGCAGACTTATCACAGGGGGGTCAGATACGCAGTATTTT
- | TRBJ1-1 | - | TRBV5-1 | CASSAWDNPEAFF | TGCGCCAGCAGCGCATGGGACAACCCTGAAGCTTTCTTT
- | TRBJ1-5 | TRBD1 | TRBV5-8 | CASSPTGGLNQPQHF | TGTGCCAGCAGTCCCACAGGGGGCCTTAATCAGCCCCAGCATTTT
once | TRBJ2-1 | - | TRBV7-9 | CASSLRRVVGQGGNEQFF | TGTGCCAGCAGCTTACGGAGGGTGGTTGGGCAGGGCGGCAATGAGCAGTTCTTC
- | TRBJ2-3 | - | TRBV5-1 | CASSYSGSDTQYF | TGCGCCAGCAGCTATTCAGGATCAGATACGCAGTATTTT
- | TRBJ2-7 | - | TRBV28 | CASRPRVQYF | TGTGCCAGCCGCCCCAGGGTCCAGTACTTC
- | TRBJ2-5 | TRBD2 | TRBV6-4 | CASSPTPLAGETQYF | TGTGCCAGCAGTCCCACCCCTCTAGCGGGGGAGACCCAGTACTTC
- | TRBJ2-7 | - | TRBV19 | CASSIFGQNYEQYF | TGTGCCAGTAGTATATTTGGGCAGAACTACGAGCAGTACTTC
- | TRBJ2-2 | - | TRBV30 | CAWTGTGELFF | TGTGCCTGGACGGGCACCGGGGAGCTGTTTTTT
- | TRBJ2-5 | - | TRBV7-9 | CASSPKVGGEETQYF | TGTGCCAGCAGCCCGAAGGTCGGAGGGGAAGAGACCCAGTACTTC
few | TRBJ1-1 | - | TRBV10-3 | CAISDPMEAVNTEAFF | TGTGCCATCAGTGACCCAATGGAGGCGGTCAACACTGAAGCTTTCTTT
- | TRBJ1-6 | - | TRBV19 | CASATGFGFSPLHF | TGTGCCAGCGCGACAGGATTTGGATTTTCACCCCTCCACTTT
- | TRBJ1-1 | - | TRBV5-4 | CASSSSDRRTEAFF | TGTGCCAGCAGCTCCTCGGACAGACGCACTGAAGCTTTCTTT
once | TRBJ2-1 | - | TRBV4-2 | CASSQERDVGYNEQFF | TGTGCCAGCAGCCAAGAACGGGATGTTGGGTACAATGAGCAGTTCTTC
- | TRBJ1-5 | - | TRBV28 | CASSLDSFNQPQHF | TGTGCCAGCAGTCTAGACTCCTTCAATCAGCCCCAGCATTTT
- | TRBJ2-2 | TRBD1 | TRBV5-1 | CASRSGQVTGELFF | TGCGCCAGCAGATCAGGACAGGTCACCGGGGAGCTGTTTTTT
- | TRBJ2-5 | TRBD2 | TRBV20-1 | CSASHLAGTTSGQETQYF | TGCAGTGCTAGTCATCTAGCGGGGACGACAAGCGGGCAAGAGACCCAGTACTTC
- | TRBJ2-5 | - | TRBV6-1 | CASSETWGPGETQYF | TGTGCCAGCAGTGAAACGTGGGGCCCAGGGGAGACCCAGTACTTC
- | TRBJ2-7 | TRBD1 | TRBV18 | CASSPRDRDFEQYF | TGTGCCAGCTCACCACGGGACAGGGACTTCGAGCAGTACTTC
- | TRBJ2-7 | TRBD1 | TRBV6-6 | CASSPRDRGSHEQYF | TGTGCCAGCAGCCCCCGGGACAGGGGGTCCCACGAGCAGTACTTC
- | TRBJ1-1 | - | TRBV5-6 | CASSASERANTEAFF | TGTGCCAGCAGCGCATCCGAGAGAGCGAACACTGAAGCTTTCTTT
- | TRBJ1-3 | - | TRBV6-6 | CASIRTGGFGNTIYF | TGTGCCAGCATTAGAACTGGGGGCTTTGGAAACACCATATATTTT
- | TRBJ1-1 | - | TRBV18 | CASSEQGTEAFF | TGTGCCAGCTCAGAACAGGGCACTGAAGCTTTCTTT
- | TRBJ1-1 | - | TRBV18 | CASSPYIDRKRMNTEAFF | TGTGCCAGCTCCCCCTATATCGACAGGAAAAGGATGAACACTGAAGCTTTCTTT
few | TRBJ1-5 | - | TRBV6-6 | CASSTTGSNQPQHF | TGTGCCAGCAGCACGACAGGCAGCAATCAGCCCCAGCATTTT
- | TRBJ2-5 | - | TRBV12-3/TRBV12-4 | CASTSGETQYF | TGTGCCAGTACGTCCGGGGAGACCCAGTACTTC